A single sample gave rise to the 12 T cell receptor beta chains below, sequenced in a study of beta chain features in type 1 diabetes. cDNA synthesis used the whole RNA isolate, giving expressed TCRB sequences. Sequencing used immunoSEQ multiplex PCR; TCRdb keeps in-frame clones, though not all of them. Of about 150,000 clones in the sample, 10% were seen once. Material for sequencing was naive CD4+ T cells from blood. The receptor source for this set is a young man in good health.

This clone was counted between two and nine times. The rearrangement links TRBV7-9 to TRBJ2-3, with 13 positions matching TRBD2. The CDR3 is 16 residues long. V was pared by 5 bases and J by 6 bases, with 8 bases of the junction left unmatched. Germline-derived CDR1 and CDR2 are SEHNR and FQNEAQ (reference sequence). Written as DNA, the CDR3 is TGTGCCAGCAGCGAACGACTAGCGGGGGGTCCTGATACGCAGTATTTT. Amino acids: CASSERLAGGPDTQYF. The full variable domain, in which reference TRBV7-9 and TRBJ2-3 provide the parts outside the CDR3, is DTGVSQNPRHKITKRGQNVTFRCDPISEHNRLYWYRQTLGQGPEFLTYFQNEAQLEKSRLLSDRFSAERPKGSFSTLEIQRTEQGDSAMYLCASSERLAGGPDTQYFGPGTRLTVL.

This clone was seen at least ten times. J is TRBJ2-3 and V is TRBV2, with 7 bases aligning to TRBD2. V gave up 2 bases and J gave up 5 bases; unmatched junction bases: 4. Germline V gene sequence: CDR1 SNHLY, CDR2 FYNNEI. The CDR3 runs 14 residues. CDR3 sequence (DNA): TGTGCCAGCAGTGAACGCGGGGGAGGAGATACGCAGTATTTT. Protein: CASSERGGGDTQYF.

This clone was counted many times. CDR3 sequence: CSVGDRVAGELFF. The CDR3 DNA is TGCAGCGTTGGGGACAGGGTCGCCGGGGAGCTGTTTTTT. The chain joins TRBV29-1 to TRBJ2-2; 9 bases agree with TRBD1. In germline, CDR1 is SQVTM, CDR2 ANQGSEA. The CDR3 loop spans 13 amino acids. V dropped 4 bases and J dropped 6; count of bases not matched to a gene: 3.

This clone has just a few counts. This chain links TRBV6-5 with TRBJ1-4; the D is unclear. V shed 0 bases and J shed 8 bases, with 13 bases lying between them. The V gene's germline CDR1 is MNHEY and CDR2 SVGAGI. There are 15 residues in the CDR3. The CDR3 nucleotides read TGTGCCAGCAGTTACTCGTCCGCAGGAATGGAAAAACTGTTTTTT. This encodes CASSYSSAGMEKLFF.

The rearrangement uses TRBV7-2 and TRBJ1-2; D not resolved. There are 13 residues in the CDR3. Germline lookup yields CDR1 SGHTA and CDR2 FQGNSA. Deletions cut 1 base from V and 3 bases from J, with 6 bases between. The DNA of the CDR3 is TGTGCCAGCAGCTTAGGAGGGCACTATGGCTACACCTTC. Residues: CASSLGGHYGYTF. Variable domain in full (rest from reference TRBV7-2 and TRBJ1-2): GAGVSQSPSNKVTEKGKDVELRCDPISGHTALYWYRQSLGQGLEFLIYFQGNSAPDKSGLPSDRFSAERTGGSVSTLTIQRTQQEDSAVYLCASSLGGHYGYTFGSGTRLTVV.

V and J are TRBV2 and TRBJ1-2, with 9 bases matching TRBD1. The CDR3 is 14 amino acids. Germline V gene lookup returns CDR1 SNHLY and CDR2 FYNNEI. The V gene end was trimmed by 4 bases and the J gene end by 5 bases; junction bases not matched to a gene: 5. The CDR3 sequence: CASSGGQGFYGYTF. DNA for the CDR3: TGTGCCAGCAGTGGGGGACAGGGATTTTATGGCTACACCTTC.

This clone was picked up a small number of times. This sequence joins TRBV5-1 and TRBJ2-5; tentatively, D is TRBD1 (5 bases). V was cut by 0 bases and J by 3 bases, with 12 bases left in between. Per germline, CDR1 SGHRS and CDR2 YFSETQ. The CDR3 loop spans 15 amino acids. The CDR3 spells CASSLARQPEETQYF. The DNA of the CDR3 is TGCGCCAGCAGCTTGGCCCGACAGCCCGAAGAGACCCAGTACTTC.

The chain uses TRBV7-9 and TRBJ2-7; 11 positions match TRBD1. Germline CDR1 is SEHNR and CDR2 is FQNEAQ (reference sequence). V was clipped by 4 bases and J by 6 bases; unmatched bases: 17. The CDR3 is 18 amino acids. The CDR3 sequence is CASSSPPGQGDSVTEQYF. The CDR3 nucleotides are TGTGCCAGCAGCTCTCCACCGGGACAGGGGGATAGCGTAACCGAGCAGTACTTC.

This chain links TRBV30 with TRBJ1-1, with D hard to call. The ends were cut back, 0 bases at V and 11 bases at J, with 10 bases in the middle. Germline V gene lookup returns CDR1 GTSNPN and CDR2 SVGIG (reference sequence). This CDR3 comprises 11 residues. CDR3 DNA: TGTGCCTGGAGTGTAAATCCCCGGGCTTTCTTT. Its translation is CAWSVNPRAFF.

The V call is TRBV5-1, the J call TRBJ2-5, with 10 bases fitting TRBD2. The CDR3 is 18 residues long. In germline, CDR1 is SGHRS, CDR2 YFSETQ. Germline trimming cut 4 bases from V and 2 bases from J; bases unmatched to any gene: 14. The CDR3 nucleotides read TGCGCCAGCAGCCCAGGTGGTATAGGACTAGCGGCTCAAGAGACCCAGTACTTC. This translates into CASSPGGIGLAAQETQYF.

This chain connects TRBV19 to TRBJ2-7; weak D call: TRBD1 (5 bases). The CDR3 runs 15 residues. The V end lost 0 bases, the J end lost 2 bases, and 11 bases lay between the germline ends. Germline lookup yields CDR1 LNHDA and CDR2 SQIVND (reference sequence). In nucleotides, the CDR3 is TGTGCCAGTAGTATAGATCCAGGGATCACCTACGAGCAGTACTTC. Its protein product is CASSIDPGITYEQYF.

This clone was detected a few times. V and J are TRBV19 and TRBJ2-2, with 8 positions matching TRBD2. J lost 6 bases, V lost 4 bases, and 7 bases had no gene match. CDR3 length: 15 residues. CDR1 is LNHDA, CDR2 SQIVND, per germline (reference sequence). CDR3 residues: CASSKRRGAAGELFF. The CDR3 nucleotides read TGTGCCAGTAGTAAGAGGCGGGGGGCGGCCGGGGAGCTGTTTTTT.